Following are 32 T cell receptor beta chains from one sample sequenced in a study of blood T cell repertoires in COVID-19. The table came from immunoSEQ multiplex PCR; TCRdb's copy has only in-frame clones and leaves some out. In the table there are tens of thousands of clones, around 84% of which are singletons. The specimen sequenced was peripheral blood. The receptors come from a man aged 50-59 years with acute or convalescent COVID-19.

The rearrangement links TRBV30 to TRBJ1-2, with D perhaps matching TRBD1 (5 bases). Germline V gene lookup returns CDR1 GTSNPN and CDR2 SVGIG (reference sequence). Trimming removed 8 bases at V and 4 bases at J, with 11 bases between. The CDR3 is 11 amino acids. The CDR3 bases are TGTGCCGGCAGGGAGGGCTATGGCTACACCTTC. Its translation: CAGREGYGYTF.

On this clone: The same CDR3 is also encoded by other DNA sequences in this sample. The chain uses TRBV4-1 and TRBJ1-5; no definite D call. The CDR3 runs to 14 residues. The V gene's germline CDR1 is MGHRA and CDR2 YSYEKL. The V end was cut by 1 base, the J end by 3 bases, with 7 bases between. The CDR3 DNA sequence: TGCGCCAGCAGCCAAGGCCAGAACAATCAGCCCCAGCATTTT. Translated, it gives CASSQGQNNQPQHF.

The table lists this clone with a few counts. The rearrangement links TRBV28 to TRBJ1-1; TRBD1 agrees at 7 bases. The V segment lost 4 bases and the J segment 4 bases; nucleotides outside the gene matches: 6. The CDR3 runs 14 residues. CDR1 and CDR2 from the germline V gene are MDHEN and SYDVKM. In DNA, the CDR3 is TGTGCCAGCAGTTACAGGGGTTCGGTCACTGAAGCTTTCTTT. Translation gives CASSYRGSVTEAFF.

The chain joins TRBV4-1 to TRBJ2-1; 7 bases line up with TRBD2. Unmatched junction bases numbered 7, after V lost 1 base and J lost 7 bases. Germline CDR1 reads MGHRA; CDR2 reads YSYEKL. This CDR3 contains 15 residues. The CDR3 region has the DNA TGCGCCAGCAGCCAAGTCAGTATCGGGGGGAATGAGCAGTTCTTC. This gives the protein CASSQVSIGGNEQFF.

The CDR3 region has the DNA TGTGCCAGCAGTCGGACTACCACCTTCTACGAGCAGTACTTC. Its translation is CASSRTTTFYEQYF. The V and J genes are TRBV2 and TRBJ2-7, with D tentatively TRBD2 (6 bases). Germline assignment: CDR1 SNHLY and CDR2 FYNNEI. This CDR3 is built from 14 residues. Trimming left V 5 bases short and J 3 bases short, with 14 bases between.

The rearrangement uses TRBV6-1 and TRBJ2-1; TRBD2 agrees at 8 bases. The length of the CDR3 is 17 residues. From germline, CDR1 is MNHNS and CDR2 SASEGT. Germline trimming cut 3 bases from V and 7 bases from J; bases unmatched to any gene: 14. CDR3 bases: TGTGCCAGCAGTGAGGGGTTGAGCGGGGGTGTCATAAATGAGCAGTTCTTC. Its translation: CASSEGLSGGVINEQFF.

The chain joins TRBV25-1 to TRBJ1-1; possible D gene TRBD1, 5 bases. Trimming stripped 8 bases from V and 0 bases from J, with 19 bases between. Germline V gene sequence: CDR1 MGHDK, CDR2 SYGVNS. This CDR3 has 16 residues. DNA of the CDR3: TGTGCCAGCCCCCCTAAGGACATACCCATGAACACTGAAGCTTTCTTT. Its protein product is CASPPKDIPMNTEAFF.

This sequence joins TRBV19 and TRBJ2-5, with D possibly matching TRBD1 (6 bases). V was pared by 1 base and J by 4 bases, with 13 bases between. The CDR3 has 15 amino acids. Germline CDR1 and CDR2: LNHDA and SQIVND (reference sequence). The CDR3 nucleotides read TGTGCCAGTAGTATAGGTCAGGGGAGAGGAGAGACCCAGTACTTC. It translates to CASSIGQGRGETQYF.

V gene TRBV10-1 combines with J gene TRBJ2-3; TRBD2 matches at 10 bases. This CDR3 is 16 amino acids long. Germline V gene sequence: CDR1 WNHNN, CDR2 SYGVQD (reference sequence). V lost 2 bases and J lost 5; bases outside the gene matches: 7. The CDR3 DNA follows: TGCGCCAGCAGTGAGATGGCTAGCGGGAGAGGAGATACGCAGTATTTT. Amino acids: CASSEMASGRGDTQYF.

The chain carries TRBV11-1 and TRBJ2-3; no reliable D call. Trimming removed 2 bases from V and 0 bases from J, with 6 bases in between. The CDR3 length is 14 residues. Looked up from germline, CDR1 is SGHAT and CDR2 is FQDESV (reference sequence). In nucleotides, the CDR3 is TGTGCCAGCAGCTTAACAGCTAGCACAGATACGCAGTATTTT. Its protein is CASSLTASTDTQYF.

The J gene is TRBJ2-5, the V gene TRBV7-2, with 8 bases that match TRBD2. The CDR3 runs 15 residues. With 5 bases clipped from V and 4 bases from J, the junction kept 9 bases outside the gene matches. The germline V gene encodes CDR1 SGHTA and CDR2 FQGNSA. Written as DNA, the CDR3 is TGTGCCAGCAGCATGGGACTAGAGGTGGGAGAGACCCAGTACTTC. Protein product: CASSMGLEVGETQYF.

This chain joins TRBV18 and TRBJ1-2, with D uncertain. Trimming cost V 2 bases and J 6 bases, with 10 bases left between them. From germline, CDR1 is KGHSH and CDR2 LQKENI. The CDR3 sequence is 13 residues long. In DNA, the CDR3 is TGTGCCAGCTCACCAAGGAGGGAGGATGGCTACACCTTC. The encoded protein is CASSPRREDGYTF.

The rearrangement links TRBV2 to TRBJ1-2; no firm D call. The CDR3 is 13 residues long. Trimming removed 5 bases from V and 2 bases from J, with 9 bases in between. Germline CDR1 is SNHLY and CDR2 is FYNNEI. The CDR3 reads CASSKTGNYGYTF. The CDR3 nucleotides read TGTGCCAGCAGTAAGACCGGGAACTATGGCTACACCTTC.

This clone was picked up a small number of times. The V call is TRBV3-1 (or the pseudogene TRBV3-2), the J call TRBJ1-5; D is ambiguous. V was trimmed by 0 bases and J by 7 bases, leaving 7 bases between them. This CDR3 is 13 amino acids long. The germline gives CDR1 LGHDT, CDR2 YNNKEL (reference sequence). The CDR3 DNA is TGTGCCAGCAGCCAAGATCTATTCCAGCCCCAGCATTTT. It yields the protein CASSQDLFQPQHF.

The CDR3: CASSERIKDEDTQYF. CDR3 bases: TGTGCCAGCAGCGAGAGGATAAAGGATGAAGATACGCAGTATTTT. The J gene is TRBJ2-3, the V gene TRBV7-9; D unclear. Per germline, CDR1 SEHNR and CDR2 FQNEAQ (reference sequence). Trimming stripped 5 bases from V and 5 bases from J, with 17 bases between. This CDR3 has 15 residues.

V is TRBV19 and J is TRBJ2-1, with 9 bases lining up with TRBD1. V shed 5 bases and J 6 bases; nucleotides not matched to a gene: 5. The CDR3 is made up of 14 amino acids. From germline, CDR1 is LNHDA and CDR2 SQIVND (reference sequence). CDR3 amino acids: CASSGGTGSNEQFF. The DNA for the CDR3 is TGTGCCAGTAGTGGAGGGACAGGGAGCAATGAGCAGTTCTTC.

CDR3 DNA sequence: TGTGCCAGCAGCTCCCCGGGTTATAGCAATCAGCCCCAGCATTTT. This codes for CASSSPGYSNQPQHF. The J gene is TRBJ1-5, the V gene TRBV7-8; D unclear. V lost 4 bases and J lost 0, with 10 bases in between. From germline, CDR1 is SGHVS and CDR2 FQNEAQ. CDR3 size: 15 residues. The full variable domain, rest sourced from reference TRBV7-8 and TRBJ1-5, is GAGVSQSPRYKVAKRGQDVALRCDPISGHVSLFWYQQALGQGPEFLTYFQNEAQLDKSGLPSDRFFAERPEGSVSTLKIQRTQQEDSAVYLCASSSPGYSNQPQHFGDGTRLSIL.

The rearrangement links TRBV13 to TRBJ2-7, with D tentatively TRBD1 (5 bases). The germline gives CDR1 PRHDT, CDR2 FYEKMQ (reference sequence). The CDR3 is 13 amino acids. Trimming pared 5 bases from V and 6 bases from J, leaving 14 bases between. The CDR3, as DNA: TGTGCCAGCAGCCATAGACAGAGCGTCGAGCAGTACTTC. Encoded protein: CASSHRQSVEQYF.

CDR3 protein: CASGTAVRSEAFF. In nucleotides, the CDR3 is TGTGCCAGCGGAACAGCAGTTCGATCTGAAGCTTTCTTT. This chain connects TRBV12-3 or TRBV12-4 to TRBJ1-1; no clear D gene. The CDR3 sequence is 13 residues long. Between the trimmed V and J ends, which lost 8 bases and 6 bases, there was a span of 16 bases.

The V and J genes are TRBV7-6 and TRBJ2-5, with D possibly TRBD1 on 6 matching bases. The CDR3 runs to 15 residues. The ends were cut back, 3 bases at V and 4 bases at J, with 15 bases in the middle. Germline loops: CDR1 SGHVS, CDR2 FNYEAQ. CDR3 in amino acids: CASSFTGISGETQYF. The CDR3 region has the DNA TGTGCCAGCAGCTTTACAGGGATTTCTGGAGAGACCCAGTACTTC.

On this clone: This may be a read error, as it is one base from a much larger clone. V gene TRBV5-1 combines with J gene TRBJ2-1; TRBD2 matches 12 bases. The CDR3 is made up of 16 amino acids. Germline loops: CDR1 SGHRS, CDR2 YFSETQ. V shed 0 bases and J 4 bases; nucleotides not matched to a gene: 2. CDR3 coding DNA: TGCGCCAGCAGCTTGGCCACTAGCGGGAGGTACAATGAGCAGTTCTTC. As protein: CASSLATSGRYNEQFF.

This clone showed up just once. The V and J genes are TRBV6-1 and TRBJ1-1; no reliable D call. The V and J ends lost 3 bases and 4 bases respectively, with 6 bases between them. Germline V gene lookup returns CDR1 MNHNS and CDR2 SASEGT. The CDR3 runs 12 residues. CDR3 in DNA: TGTGCCAGCAGTGACAGGTCCACTGAAGCTTTCTTT. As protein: CASSDRSTEAFF.

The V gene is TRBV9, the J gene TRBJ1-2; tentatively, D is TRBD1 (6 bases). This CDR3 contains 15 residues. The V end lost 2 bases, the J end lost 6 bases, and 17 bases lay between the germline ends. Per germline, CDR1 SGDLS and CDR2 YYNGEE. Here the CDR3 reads CASSVRPIAGDGYTF. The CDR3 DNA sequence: TGTGCCAGCAGCGTCAGGCCCATAGCAGGGGATGGCTACACCTTC.

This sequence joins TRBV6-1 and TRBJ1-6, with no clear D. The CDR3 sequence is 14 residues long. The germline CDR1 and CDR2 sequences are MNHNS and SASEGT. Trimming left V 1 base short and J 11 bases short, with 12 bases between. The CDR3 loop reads CASSEGHPTAPLHF. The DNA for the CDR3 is TGTGCCAGCAGTGAAGGACACCCAACGGCACCCCTCCACTTT.

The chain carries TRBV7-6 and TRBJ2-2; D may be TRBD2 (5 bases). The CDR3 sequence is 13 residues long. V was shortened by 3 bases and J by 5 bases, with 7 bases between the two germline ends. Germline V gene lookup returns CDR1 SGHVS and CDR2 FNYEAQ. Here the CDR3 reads CASSFGGTGELFF. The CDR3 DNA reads TGTGCCAGCAGCTTCGGCGGGACCGGGGAGCTGTTTTTT.

The CDR3 here is CAWSVSTDQPQHF. CDR3 nucleotides: TGTGCCTGGAGTGTCTCGACAGATCAGCCCCAGCATTTT. V is TRBV30 and J is TRBJ1-5; TRBD1 might be the D (5 bases). The CDR3 has 13 amino acids. CDR1 is GTSNPN and CDR2 is SVGIG in the germline V gene (reference sequence). The V and J ends lost 0 bases and 5 bases respectively, with 8 bases between them. Full variable domain (missing parts from reference TRBV30 and TRBJ1-5): SQTIHQWPATLVQPVGSPLSLECTVEGTSNPNLYWYRQAAGRGLQLLFYSVGIGQISSEVPQNLSASRPQDRQFILSSKKLLLSDSGFYLCAWSVSTDQPQHFGDGTRLSIL.

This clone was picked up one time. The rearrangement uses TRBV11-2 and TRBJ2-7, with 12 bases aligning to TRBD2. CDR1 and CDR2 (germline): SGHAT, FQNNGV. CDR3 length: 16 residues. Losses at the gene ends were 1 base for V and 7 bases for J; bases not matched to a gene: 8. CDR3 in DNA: TGTGCCAGCAGCTTAGTGTGGCTAGCGGGAGGGCATGAGCAGTACTTC. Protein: CASSLVWLAGGHEQYF. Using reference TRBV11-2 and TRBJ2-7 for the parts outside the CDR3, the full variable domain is EAGVAQSPRYKIIEKRQSVAFWCNPISGHATLYWYQQILGQGPKLLIQFQNNGVVDDSQLPKDRFSAERLKGVDSTLKIQPAKLEDSAVYLCASSLVWLAGGHEQYFGPGTRLTVT.

The CDR3 sequence: CASSLGQGMETQYF. CDR3 sequence (DNA): TGCGCCAGCAGCCTCGGACAGGGGATGGAGACCCAGTACTTC. V is TRBV4-1 and J is TRBJ2-5, with TRBD1 matching over 9 bases. The CDR3 length is 14 residues. The germline gives CDR1 MGHRA, CDR2 YSYEKL. J lost 5 bases, V lost 4 bases, and 5 bases had no gene match.

The CDR3 sequence is CASSLGRQGAGDTQYF. The CDR3 bases are TGTGCCAGCAGCTTAGGACGACAGGGGGCTGGGGATACGCAGTATTTT. The V and J genes are TRBV7-9 and TRBJ2-3; 10 nucleotides match TRBD1. Germline V CDR1 and CDR2: SEHNR, FQNEAQ (reference sequence). CDR3 length equals 16 residues. The V and J ends lost 1 base and 6 bases, in that order; junction bases with no gene match: 7.

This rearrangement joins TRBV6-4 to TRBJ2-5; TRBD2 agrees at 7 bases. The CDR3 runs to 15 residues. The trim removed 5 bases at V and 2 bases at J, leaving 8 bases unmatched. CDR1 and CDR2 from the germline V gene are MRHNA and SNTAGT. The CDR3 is CASSPISGPQETQYF. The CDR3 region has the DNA TGTGCCAGCAGTCCAATTAGCGGGCCTCAAGAGACCCAGTACTTC.

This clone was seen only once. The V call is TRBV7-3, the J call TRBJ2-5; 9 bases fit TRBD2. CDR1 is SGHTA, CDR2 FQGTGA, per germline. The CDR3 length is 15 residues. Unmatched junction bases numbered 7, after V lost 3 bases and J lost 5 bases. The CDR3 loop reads CASSFSRGGRETQYF. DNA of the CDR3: TGTGCCAGCAGCTTCTCGCGGGGGGGCCGGGAGACCCAGTACTTC.

CDR3 nucleotide sequence: TGTGCCAGCAGCTTGGAGCGGGGGACCTTTAGCTCCTACAATGAGCAGTTCTTC. This codes for CASSLERGTFSSYNEQFF. This rearrangement joins TRBV5-4 to TRBJ2-1; TRBD2 aligns across 8 bases. J was trimmed by 0 bases and V by 0 bases; bases with no gene match: 8. The CDR3 contains 18 residues. CDR1 and CDR2 (germline): SGHNT, YYREEE (reference sequence).